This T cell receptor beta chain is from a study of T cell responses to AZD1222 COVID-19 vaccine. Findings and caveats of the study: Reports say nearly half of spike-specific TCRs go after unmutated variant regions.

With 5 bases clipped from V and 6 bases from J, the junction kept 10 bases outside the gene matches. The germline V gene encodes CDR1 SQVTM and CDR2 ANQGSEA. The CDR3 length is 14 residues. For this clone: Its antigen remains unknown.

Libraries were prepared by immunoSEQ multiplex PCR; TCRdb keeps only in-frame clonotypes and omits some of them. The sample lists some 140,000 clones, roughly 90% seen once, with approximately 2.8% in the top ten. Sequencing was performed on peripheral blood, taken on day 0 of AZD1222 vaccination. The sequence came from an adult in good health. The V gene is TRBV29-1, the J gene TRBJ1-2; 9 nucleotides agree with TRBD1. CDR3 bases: TGCAGCGTTCCGGGACAGGGAAGTGAGGATGGCTACACCTTC. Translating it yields CSVPGQGSEDGYTF.